This T cell receptor beta chain was sequenced during a study of T cell responses to AZD1222 COVID-19 vaccine. For the study at large: The study pooled second doses at about 4 or about 12 weeks.

Sequenced by immunoSEQ multiplex PCR; TCRdb stores in-frame clones only, minus some. This table has some 150,000 clones, about 92% appearing once. Germline CDR1 and CDR2: SGHVS and FNYEAQ. Trimming pared 3 bases from V and 0 bases from J, leaving 11 bases between. The CDR3 length is 16 residues. Findings and caveats of the study: The peak T cell response came first, and repertoires were sampled only after it.

This clone has only one observation. The antigen is unknown. The clonotype comes from an adult in good health. The specimen comprised peripheral blood, sampled on day 0 of AZD1222 vaccination. The genes are TRBV7-6 and TRBJ1-4; D gene ambiguous. The CDR3 DNA reads as TGTGCCAGCAGCTTTGATACTCGTTCAACTAATGAAAAACTGTTTTTT. It encodes CASSFDTRSTNEKLFF.